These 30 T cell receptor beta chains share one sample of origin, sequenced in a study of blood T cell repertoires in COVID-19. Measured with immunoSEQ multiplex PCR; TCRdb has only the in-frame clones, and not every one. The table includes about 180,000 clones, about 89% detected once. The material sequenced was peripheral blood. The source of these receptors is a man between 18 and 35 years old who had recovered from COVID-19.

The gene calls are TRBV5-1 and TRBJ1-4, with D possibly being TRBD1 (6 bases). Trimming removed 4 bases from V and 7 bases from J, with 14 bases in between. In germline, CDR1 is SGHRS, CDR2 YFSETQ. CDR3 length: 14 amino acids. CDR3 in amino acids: CASSPRGRGEKLFF. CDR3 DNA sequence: TGCGCCAGCAGCCCGAGGGGGAGGGGTGAAAAACTGTTTTTT.

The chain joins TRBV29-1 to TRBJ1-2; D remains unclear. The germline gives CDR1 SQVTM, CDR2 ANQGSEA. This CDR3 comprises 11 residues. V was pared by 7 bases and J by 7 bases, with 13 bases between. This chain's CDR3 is CSADVEGGYTF. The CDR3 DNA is TGCAGCGCCGACGTGGAGGGTGGCTACACCTTC. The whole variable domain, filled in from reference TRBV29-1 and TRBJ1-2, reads SAVISQKPSRDICQRGTSLTIQCQVDSQVTMMFWYRQQPGQSLTLIATANQGSEATYESGFVIDKFPISRPNLTFSTLTVSNMSPEDSSIYLCSADVEGGYTFGSGTRLTVV.

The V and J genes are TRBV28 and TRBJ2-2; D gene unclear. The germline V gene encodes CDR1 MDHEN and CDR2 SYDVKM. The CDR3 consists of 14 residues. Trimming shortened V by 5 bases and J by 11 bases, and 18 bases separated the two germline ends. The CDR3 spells CASSRPGRPSELFF. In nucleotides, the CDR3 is TGTGCCAGCAGTCGGCCAGGCCGCCCGAGTGAGCTGTTTTTT.

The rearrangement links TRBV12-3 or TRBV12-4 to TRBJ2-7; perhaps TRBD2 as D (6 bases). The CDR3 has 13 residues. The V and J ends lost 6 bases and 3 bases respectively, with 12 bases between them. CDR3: CASRPSGDYEQYF. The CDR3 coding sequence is TGTGCCAGCAGGCCTTCGGGGGACTACGAGCAGTACTTC.

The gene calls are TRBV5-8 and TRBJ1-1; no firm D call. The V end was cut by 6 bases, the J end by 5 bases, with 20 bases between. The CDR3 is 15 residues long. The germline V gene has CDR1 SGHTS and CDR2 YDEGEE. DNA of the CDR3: TGTGCCAGCACCTCGTCGAAACTAGGTAGGACTGAAGCTTTCTTT. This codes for CASTSSKLGRTEAFF.

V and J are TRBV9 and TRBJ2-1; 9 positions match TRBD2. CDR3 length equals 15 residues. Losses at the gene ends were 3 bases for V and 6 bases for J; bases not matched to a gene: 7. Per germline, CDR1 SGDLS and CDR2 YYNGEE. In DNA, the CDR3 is TGTGCCAGCAGCGCCCGACTAGCGGTACCCAATGAGCAGTTCTTC. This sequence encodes CASSARLAVPNEQFF.

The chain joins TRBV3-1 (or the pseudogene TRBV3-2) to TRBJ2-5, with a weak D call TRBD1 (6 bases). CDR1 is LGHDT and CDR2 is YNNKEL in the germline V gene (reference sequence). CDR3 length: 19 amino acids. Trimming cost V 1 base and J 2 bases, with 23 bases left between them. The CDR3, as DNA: TGTGCCAGCAGCCAAGGGCCGGGACGGGACACCCGAAAGCAAGAGACCCAGTACTTC. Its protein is CASSQGPGRDTRKQETQYF.

The CDR3 coding sequence is TGTGCCAGCAGCCCCCCAGGGGGACGAAACACCGGGGAGCTGTTTTTT. Amino acid sequence: CASSPPGGRNTGELFF. This chain uses TRBV13 with TRBJ2-2; the match to TRBD1 covers 7 bases. Germline V gene data show CDR1 as PRHDT and CDR2 as FYEKMQ (reference sequence). The CDR3 extends over 16 amino acids. V shed 5 bases, J shed 2 bases, and the junction held 8 bases outside the gene matches.

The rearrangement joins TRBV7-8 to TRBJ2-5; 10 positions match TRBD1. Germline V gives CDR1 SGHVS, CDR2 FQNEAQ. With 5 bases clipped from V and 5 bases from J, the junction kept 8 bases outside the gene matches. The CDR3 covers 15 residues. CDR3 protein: CASSLRDRGGETQYF. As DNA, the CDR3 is TGTGCCAGCAGCCTTCGGGACAGGGGAGGGGAGACCCAGTACTTC.

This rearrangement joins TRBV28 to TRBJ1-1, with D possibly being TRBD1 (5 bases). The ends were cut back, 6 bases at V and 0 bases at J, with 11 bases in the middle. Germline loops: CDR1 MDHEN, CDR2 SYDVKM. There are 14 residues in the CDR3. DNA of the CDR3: TGTGCCAGCAGACGGACACTCATGAACACTGAAGCTTTCTTT. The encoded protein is CASRRTLMNTEAFF.

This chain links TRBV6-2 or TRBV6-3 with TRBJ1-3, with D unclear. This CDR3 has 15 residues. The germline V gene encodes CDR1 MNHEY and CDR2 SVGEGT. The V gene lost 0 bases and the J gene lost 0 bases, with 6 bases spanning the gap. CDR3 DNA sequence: TGTGCCAGCAGTTACTCGGCCAGCTCTGGAAACACCATATATTTT. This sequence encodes CASSYSASSGNTIYF.

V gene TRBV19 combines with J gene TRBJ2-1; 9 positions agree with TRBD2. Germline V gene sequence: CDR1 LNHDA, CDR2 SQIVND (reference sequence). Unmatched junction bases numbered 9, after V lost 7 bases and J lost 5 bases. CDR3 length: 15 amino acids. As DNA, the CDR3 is TGTGCCAGTAAGGCTAGCGGGAACCGTGACAATGAGCAGTTCTTC. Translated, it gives CASKASGNRDNEQFF.

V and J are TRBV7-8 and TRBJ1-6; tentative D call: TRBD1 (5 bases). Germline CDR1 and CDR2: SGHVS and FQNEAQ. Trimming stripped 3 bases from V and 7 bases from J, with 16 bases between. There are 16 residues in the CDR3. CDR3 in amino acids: CASSFASAGPNSPLHF. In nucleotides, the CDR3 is TGTGCCAGCAGCTTTGCCTCGGCAGGGCCAAATTCACCCCTCCACTTT.

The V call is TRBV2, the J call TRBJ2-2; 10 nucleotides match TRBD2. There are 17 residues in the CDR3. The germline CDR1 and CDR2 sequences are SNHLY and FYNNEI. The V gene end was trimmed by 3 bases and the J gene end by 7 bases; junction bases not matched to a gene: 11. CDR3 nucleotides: TGTGCCAGCAGTGAGGCGACTAGCGGGTTCCGAGGCGGGGAGCTGTTTTTT. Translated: CASSEATSGFRGGELFF.

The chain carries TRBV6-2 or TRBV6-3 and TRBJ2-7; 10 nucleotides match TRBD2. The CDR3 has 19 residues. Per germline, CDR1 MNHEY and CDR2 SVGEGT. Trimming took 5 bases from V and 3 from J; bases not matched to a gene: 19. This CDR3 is CASSGGLAEADLRNYEQYF. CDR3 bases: TGTGCCAGCAGTGGAGGACTAGCGGAAGCGGACCTGCGGAACTACGAGCAGTACTTC.

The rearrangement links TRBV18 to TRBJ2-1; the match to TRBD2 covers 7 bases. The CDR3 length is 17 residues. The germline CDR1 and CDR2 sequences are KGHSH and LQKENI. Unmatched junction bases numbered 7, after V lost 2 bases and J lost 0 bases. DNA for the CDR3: TGTGCCAGCTCACCAAGTACAAGCGGGACCTCCTACAATGAGCAGTTCTTC. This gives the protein CASSPSTSGTSYNEQFF.

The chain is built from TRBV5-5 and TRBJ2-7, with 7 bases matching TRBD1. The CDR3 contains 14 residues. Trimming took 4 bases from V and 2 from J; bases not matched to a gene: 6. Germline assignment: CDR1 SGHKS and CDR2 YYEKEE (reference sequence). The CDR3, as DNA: TGTGCCAGCAGCAACGCCGGGACAGCCTACGAGCAGTACTTC. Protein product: CASSNAGTAYEQYF.

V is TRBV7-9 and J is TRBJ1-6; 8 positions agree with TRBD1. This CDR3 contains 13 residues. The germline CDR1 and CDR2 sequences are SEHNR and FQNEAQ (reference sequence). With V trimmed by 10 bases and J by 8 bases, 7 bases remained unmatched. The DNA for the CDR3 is TGTGCCACCGCCGGGACAGGAGATTCACCCCTCCACTTT. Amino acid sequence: CATAGTGDSPLHF.

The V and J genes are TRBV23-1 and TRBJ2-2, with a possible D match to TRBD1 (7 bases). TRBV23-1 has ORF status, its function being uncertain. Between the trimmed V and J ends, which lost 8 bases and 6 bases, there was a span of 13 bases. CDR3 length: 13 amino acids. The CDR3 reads CASFSGGPGELFF. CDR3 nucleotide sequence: TGCGCCAGCTTCTCAGGGGGGCCCGGGGAGCTGTTTTTT.

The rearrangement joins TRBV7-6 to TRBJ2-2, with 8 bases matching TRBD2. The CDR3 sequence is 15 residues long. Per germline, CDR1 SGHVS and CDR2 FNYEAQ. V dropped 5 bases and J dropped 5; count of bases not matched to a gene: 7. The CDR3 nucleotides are TGTGCCAGCAGCCCCAGCGGGAGTGGTACCGGGGAGCTGTTTTTT. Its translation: CASSPSGSGTGELFF.

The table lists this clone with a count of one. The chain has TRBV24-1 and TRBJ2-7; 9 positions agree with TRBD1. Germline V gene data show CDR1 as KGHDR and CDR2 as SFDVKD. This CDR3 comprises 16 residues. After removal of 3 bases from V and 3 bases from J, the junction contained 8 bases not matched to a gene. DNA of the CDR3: TGTGCCACCAGTGATCACAGGGGGCCCTCCTTCTACGAGCAGTACTTC. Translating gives CATSDHRGPSFYEQYF.

The chain's CDR3 is CASVFGAGKGDTQYF. The CDR3 DNA follows: TGTGCTAGTGTATTCGGAGCGGGGAAGGGAGATACGCAGTATTTT. V and J are TRBV12-5 and TRBJ2-3; 7 bases line up with TRBD2. Germline V lookup: CDR1 LGHNT, CDR2 FRNRAP. Losses at the gene ends were 7 bases for V and 5 bases for J; bases not matched to a gene: 12. The CDR3 contains 15 residues.

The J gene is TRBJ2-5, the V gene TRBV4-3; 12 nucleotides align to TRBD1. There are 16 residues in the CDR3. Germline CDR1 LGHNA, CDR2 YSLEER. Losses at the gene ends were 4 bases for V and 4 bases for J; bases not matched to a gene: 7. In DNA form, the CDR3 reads TGCGCCAGCAGCCGCGTGGGACAGGGGGCCGGAGAGACCCAGTACTTC. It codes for CASSRVGQGAGETQYF.

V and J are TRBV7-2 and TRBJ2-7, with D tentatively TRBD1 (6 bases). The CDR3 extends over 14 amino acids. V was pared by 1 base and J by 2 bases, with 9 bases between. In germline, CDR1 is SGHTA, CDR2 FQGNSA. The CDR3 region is CASSLDDRTYEQYF. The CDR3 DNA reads TGTGCCAGCAGCTTAGATGACAGGACCTACGAGCAGTACTTC.

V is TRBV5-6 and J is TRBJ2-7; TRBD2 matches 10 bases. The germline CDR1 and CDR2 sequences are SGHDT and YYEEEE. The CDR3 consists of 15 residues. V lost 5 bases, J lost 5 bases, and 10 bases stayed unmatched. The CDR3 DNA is TGTGCCAGCAGATATAGACTAGCGGGTCCCAACGAGCAGTACTTC. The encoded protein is CASRYRLAGPNEQYF.

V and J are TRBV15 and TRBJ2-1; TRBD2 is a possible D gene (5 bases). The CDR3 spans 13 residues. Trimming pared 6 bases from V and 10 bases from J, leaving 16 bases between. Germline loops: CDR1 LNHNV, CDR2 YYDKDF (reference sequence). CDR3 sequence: CATRDTRAGEQFF. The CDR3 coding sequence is TGTGCCACCAGGGATACTAGAGCCGGGGAGCAGTTCTTC.

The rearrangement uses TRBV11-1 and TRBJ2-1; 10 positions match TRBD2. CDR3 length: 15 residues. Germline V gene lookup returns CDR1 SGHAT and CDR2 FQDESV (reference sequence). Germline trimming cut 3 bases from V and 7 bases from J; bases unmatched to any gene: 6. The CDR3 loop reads CASSLSSGRTNEQFF. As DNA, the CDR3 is TGTGCCAGCAGCTTGTCTAGCGGGAGAACGAATGAGCAGTTCTTC.

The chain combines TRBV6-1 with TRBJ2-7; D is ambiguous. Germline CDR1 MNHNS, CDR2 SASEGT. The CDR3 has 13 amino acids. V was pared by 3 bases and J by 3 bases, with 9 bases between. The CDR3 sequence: CASSEAPFYEQYF. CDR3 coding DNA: TGTGCCAGCAGTGAGGCCCCTTTCTACGAGCAGTACTTC.

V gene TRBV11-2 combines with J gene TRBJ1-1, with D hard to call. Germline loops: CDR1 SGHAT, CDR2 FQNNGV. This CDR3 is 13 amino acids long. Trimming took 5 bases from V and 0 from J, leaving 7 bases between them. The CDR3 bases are TGTGCCAGCAGCCTTTTAATGAACACTGAAGCTTTCTTT. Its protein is CASSLLMNTEAFF. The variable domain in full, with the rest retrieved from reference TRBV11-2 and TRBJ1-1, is EAGVAQSPRYKIIEKRQSVAFWCNPISGHATLYWYQQILGQGPKLLIQFQNNGVVDDSQLPKDRFSAERLKGVDSTLKIQPAKLEDSAVYLCASSLLMNTEAFFGQGTRLTVV.

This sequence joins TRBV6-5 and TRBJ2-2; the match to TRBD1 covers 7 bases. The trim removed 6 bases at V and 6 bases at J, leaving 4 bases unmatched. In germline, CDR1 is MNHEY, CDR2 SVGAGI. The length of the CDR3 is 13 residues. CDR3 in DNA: TGTGCCAGCAGCAACAGGGGCCCCGGGGAGCTGTTTTTT. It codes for CASSNRGPGELFF.